These 3 T cell receptor beta chains came from one sample sequenced in a study of blood T cell repertoires in COVID-19. Sequencing used immunoSEQ multiplex PCR; TCRdb keeps in-frame clones, though not all of them. The data show some 140,000 clones, roughly 82% seen once. Sequenced sample: peripheral blood. The receptors were sampled from a man of 80 years or more with acute or convalescent COVID-19.

The V and J genes are TRBV7-3 and TRBJ2-2, with TRBD1 identical over 7 bases. The CDR3 sequence is 13 residues long. The V gene end was trimmed by 5 bases and the J gene end by 7 bases; junction bases not matched to a gene: 4. Germline CDR1 reads SGHTA; CDR2 reads FQGTGA. The CDR3 loop reads CASSQQGYGELFF. Here the CDR3 DNA reads TGTGCCAGCAGCCAACAGGGGTACGGGGAGCTGTTTTTT.

This clone was counted once. The DNA of the CDR3 is TGTGCCAGCAGTCTAGCCCAAGCGGGGGGGCACGAGACCCAGTACTTC. Translating gives CASSLAQAGGHETQYF. The chain links TRBV28 to TRBJ2-5, with TRBD2 matching over 10 bases. CDR1 is MDHEN and CDR2 is SYDVKM in the germline V gene. CDR3 length equals 16 residues. The J segment lost 5 bases and the V segment lost 5 bases, leaving 11 bases of the junction unmatched.

The chain uses TRBV4-2 and TRBJ2-2; D gene unclear. The germline V gene encodes CDR1 LGHNA and CDR2 YNFKEQ. V shed 0 bases and J shed 6 bases, with 11 bases lying between them. This CDR3 is 15 amino acids long. The CDR3 DNA reads as TGTGCCAGCAGCCAAGATGAGGCATACGCCGGGGAGCTGTTTTTT. This codes for CASSQDEAYAGELFF.